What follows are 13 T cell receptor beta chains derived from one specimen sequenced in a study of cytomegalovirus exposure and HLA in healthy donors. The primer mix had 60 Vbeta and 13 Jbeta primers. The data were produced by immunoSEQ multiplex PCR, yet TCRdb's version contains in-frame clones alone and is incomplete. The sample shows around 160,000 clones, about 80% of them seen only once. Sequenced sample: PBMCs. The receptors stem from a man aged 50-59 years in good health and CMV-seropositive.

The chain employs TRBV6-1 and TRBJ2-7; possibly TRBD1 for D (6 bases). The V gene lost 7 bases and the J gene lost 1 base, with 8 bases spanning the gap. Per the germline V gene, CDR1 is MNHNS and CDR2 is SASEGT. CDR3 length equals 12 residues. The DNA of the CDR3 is TGTGCCAGCAAGGACAGATCCTACGAGCAGTACGTC. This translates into CASKDRSYEQYV.

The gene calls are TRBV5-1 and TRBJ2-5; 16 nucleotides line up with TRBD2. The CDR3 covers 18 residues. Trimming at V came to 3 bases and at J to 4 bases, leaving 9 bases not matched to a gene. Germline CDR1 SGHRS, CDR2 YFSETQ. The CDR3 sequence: CASSSGLAGGLFRETQYF. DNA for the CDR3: TGCGCCAGCAGCTCGGGACTAGCGGGGGGGCTATTTCGAGAGACCCAGTACTTC.

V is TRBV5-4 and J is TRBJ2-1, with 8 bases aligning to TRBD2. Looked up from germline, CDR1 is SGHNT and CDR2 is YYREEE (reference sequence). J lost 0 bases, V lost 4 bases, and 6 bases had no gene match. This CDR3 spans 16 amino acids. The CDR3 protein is CASSRGGGSSYNEQFF. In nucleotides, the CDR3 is TGTGCCAGCAGCCGGGGGGGCGGGAGCTCCTACAATGAGCAGTTCTTC.

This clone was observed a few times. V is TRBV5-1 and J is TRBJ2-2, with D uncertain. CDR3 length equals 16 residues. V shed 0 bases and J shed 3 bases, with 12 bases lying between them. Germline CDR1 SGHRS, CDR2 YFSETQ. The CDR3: CASSLDKSGDTGELFF. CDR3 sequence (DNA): TGCGCCAGCAGCTTGGATAAGTCCGGAGACACCGGGGAGCTGTTTTTT.

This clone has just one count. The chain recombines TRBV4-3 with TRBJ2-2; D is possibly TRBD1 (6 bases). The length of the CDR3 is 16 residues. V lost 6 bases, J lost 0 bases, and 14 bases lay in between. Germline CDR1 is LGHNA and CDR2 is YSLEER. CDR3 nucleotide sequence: TGCGCCAGCAGGAAACGGACAGACCCGAACACCGGGGAGCTGTTTTTT. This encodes CASRKRTDPNTGELFF.

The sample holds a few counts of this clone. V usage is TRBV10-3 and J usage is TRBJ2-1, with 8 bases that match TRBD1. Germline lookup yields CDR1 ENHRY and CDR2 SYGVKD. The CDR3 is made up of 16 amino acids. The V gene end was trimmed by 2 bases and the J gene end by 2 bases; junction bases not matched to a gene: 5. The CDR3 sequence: CAISEQDRGAYNEQFF. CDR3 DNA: TGTGCCATCAGTGAGCAAGACAGGGGTGCCTACAATGAGCAGTTCTTC.

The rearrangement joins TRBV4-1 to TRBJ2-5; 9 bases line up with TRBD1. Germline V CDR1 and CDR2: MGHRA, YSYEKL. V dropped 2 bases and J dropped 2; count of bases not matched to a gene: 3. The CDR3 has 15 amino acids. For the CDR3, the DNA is TGCGCCAGCAGCCAATATGGACAGGGGCAAGAGACCCAGTACTTC. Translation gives CASSQYGQGQETQYF.

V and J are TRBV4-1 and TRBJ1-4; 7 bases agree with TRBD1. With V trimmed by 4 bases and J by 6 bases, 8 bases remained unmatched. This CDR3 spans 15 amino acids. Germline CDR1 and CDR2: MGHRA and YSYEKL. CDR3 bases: TGCGCCAGCAGCCTTAGGACAGGCGTAGATGAAAAACTGTTTTTT. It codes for CASSLRTGVDEKLFF.

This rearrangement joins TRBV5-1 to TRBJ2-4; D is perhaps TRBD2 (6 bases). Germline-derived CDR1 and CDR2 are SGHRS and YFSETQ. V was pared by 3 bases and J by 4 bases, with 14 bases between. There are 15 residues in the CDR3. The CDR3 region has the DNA TGCGCCAGCAGCTACGGGGGAGACAGAAAAAACATTCAGTACTTC. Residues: CASSYGGDRKNIQYF.

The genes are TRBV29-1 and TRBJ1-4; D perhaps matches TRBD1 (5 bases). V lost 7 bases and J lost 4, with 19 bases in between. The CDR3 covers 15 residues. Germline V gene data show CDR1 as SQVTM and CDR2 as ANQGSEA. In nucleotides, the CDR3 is TGCAGCGCCCAGGAGTCCGCTCAGGGTAATGAAAAACTGTTTTTT. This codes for CSAQESAQGNEKLFF.

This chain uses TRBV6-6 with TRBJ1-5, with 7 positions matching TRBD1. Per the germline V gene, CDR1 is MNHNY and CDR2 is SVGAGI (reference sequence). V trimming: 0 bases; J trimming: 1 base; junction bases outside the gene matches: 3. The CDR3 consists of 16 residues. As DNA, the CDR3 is TGTGCCAGCAGTTACTCGACAGGGACCAGCAATCAGCCCCAGCATTTT. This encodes CASSYSTGTSNQPQHF.

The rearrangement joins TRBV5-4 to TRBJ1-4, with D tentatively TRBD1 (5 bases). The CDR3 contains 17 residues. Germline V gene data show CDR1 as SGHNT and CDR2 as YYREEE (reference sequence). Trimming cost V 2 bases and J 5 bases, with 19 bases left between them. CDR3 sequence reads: CASSFLQGLGGNEKLFF. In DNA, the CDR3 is TGTGCCAGCAGCTTCCTCCAGGGCCTGGGGGGAAATGAAAAACTGTTTTTT.

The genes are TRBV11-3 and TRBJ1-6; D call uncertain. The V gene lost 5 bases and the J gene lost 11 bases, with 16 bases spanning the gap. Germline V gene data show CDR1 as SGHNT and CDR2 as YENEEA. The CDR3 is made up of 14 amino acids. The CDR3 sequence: CASSLRREPTPLHF. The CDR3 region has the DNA TGTGCCAGCAGCCTCAGGAGGGAGCCGACACCCCTCCACTTT.